The clone carrying this TCR beta chain was detected a few times. The antigen is undetermined. The sample is drawn from a study of T-cell reconstitution after alpha-beta-depleted transplantation in children. Broader study findings: About two months after transplant, alpha-beta T cells reportedly came from several hundred expanded graft clones. Diversity and T-cell counts at one year after transplant derived mostly from new T cells. From surviving recipient T cells and thymic progenitors came the high day-60 TCRbeta diversity observed in some patients.

CDR3 size: 16 residues. The V segment lost 5 bases and the J segment 2 bases; nucleotides outside the gene matches: 5. The germline gives CDR1 MNHEY, CDR2 SMNVEV (reference sequence). The TCRbeta library was prepared with unique molecular identifiers. A single record per CDR3 protein comes from TCRdb applying MiXCR to the PCR reads. Among around 130,000 distinct CDR3 sequences listed, 8.5% to 10% were seen once. This clonotype was sampled from a girl under three years old who had a stem cell transplant for combined immunodeficiency, so the T cells may come from the graft donor. This chain connects TRBV27 to TRBJ2-6, with 8 bases matching TRBD1. The sequenced sample was PBMCs, mostly from graft donor cells, obtained 180 days after TCRalphabeta/CD19-depleted stem cell transplant. The CDR3: CASSLDRAPGANVLTF. CDR3 sequence (DNA): TGTGCCAGCAGTCTGGACAGGGCCCCTGGGGCCAACGTCCTGACTTTC.